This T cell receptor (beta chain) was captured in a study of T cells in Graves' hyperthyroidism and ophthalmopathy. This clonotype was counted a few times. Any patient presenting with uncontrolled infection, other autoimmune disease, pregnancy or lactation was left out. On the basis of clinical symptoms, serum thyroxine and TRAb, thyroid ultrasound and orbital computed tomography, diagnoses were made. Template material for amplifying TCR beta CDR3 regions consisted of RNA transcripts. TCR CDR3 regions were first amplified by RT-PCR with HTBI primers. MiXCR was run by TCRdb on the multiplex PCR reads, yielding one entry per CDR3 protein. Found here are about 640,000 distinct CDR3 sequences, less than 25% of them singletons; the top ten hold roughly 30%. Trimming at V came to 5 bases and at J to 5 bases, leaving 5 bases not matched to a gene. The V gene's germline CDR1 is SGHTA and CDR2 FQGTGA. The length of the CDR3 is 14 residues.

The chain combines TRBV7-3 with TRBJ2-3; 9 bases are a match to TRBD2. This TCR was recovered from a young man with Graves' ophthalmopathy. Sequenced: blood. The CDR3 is CASSTSGRIDTQYF. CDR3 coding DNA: TGTGCCAGCAGCACAAGCGGGAGGATAGATACGCAGTATTTT.